The clone carrying this T cell receptor beta chain has at least ten counts. Its antigen is as yet unknown. Time point given: blood at routine non-recurrence follow-up after resection. Whole RNA was taken from tumor, nontumor lung or frozen PBMC; it was then sequenced unsorted. These data come from a study of spatial heterogeneity in lung cancer. Across the whole study: Available follow-up PBMC samples, collected a median of around two years post-resection, were sequenced.

General study results and limits: Expanded tumor TCRs that were ubiquitous appeared in blood more at resection than follow-up.

The study tagged each TCR cDNA molecule with a unique molecular identifier. TCRdb redid the calling of the 5' RACE reads with MiXCR, one entry per CDR3 protein. The sample gives approximately 11,000 distinct CDR3 sequences, roughly a tenth of which show up once; under 40% is in the top ten. V was shortened by 3 bases and J by 7 bases, with 7 bases between the two germline ends. This CDR3 has 13 amino acids. In germline, CDR1 is MDHEN, CDR2 SYDVKM. The V call is TRBV28, the J call TRBJ1-6; D remains unclear. The TCR originated in a female donor with early-stage non-small cell lung cancer. The specimen was PBMCs, collected at follow-up. The CDR3 reads CASSFRVNSPLHF. In DNA, the CDR3 is TGTGCCAGCAGTTTTCGAGTGAATTCACCCCTCCACTTT.